This T cell receptor beta chain stems from a study of blood T cell repertoires in COVID-19. About the study: Both acute and convalescent COVID-19 samples were obtained from the United States, Italy and Spain. Nucleic acid was either cDNA or gDNA, and it came from T cells, B-cell-depleted T cells, or PBMCs.

Germline assignment: CDR1 SGHAT and CDR2 FQNNGV. V lost 3 bases, J lost 2 bases, and 8 bases lay in between. This CDR3 comprises 14 residues. Authors' data handling: Amplifying reference gene primers gave estimates of nucleated cell counts. Using immunoSEQ multiplex PCR, the repertoire was profiled, and TCRdb retains in-frame clones only, with some absent. V, J and clone size reflect that table, while D and trimming were determined from the DNA. The profile covers fewer than 80,000 clones, with 75% to 90% appearing a single time and 2% taken by the ten largest. Sequenced material: peripheral blood. This chain joins TRBV11-2 and TRBJ1-3; D is unclear. The sequence came from a man younger than 40 with acute or convalescent COVID-19. The CDR3 loop is CASSFNIAGNTIYF. The CDR3 DNA is TGTGCCAGCAGCTTTAATATAGCTGGAAACACCATATATTTT. Drawing the rest from reference TRBV11-2 and TRBJ1-3, the complete variable domain is EAGVAQSPRYKIIEKRQSVAFWCNPISGHATLYWYQQILGQGPKLLIQFQNNGVVDDSQLPKDRFSAERLKGVDSTLKIQPAKLEDSAVYLCASSFNIAGNTIYFGEGSWLTVV.